This TCR beta chain was identified in a study of cytomegalovirus exposure and HLA in healthy donors (TCRdb year 2017). Notes on the research overall: An earlier analysis of some 500 of the donors reported 250 to 350 Gb of sequence data and approximately 110 million unique TCR beta sequences from about 200 million T cells. An early release covering about 600 HLA-typed donors comprised approximately 300 gigabases of sequencing data and around 80 million unique TCR sequences. The genetic ancestry cluster associated with self-reported Caucasian donors included 80% to 90% of the roughly 400 genotyped donors. The study aimed to test whether signatures of past pathogen exposure could be identified by cataloging public T cell receptors. The study profiled the T cell repertoires of 550 to 700 subjects by immunosequencing and related them to cytomegalovirus serostatus. A separate validation cohort of 100 to 150 different subjects was used in addition to the 666-subject first cohort. To predict cytomegalovirus infection status, the study combined high-throughput TCR immunosequencing, statistical association of individual TCRs with disease status, and machine learning. In a later analysis, previously published TCR beta repertoires from 550 to 750 donors were re-analyzed and high-resolution HLA genotyping was added so that TCR occurrence patterns could be studied. Rather than drawing on any new phenotypic data, the later analysis identified candidate immune exposures from TCR beta sequences and the way those sequences occurred across donors. An earlier analysis of a few hundred of the donors applied high-throughput TCR beta sequencing to assess whether each TCR beta V gene segment acted as functional or pseudogenic. Alongside the repertoire data, information on donor age, sex, ethnicity and CMV serostatus was compiled. In a later genetic analysis, genome-wide SNP genotypes for about 55% of the roughly 670 donors were used, and that subset was treated as a discovery cohort. Every repertoire in the discovery cohort had been generated on one and the same sequencing platform. Both class I and class II loci were covered by HLA typing, at four-digit resolution. The number of donors typed differed by locus, with 629-630 for A, B, C, DRB1 and DQB1, roughly 520 for DQA1, 600 to 610 for DPA1, and some 440 for DPB1. About five DR-DQ haplotypes were treated as single units for association and clustering because of strong linkage in the cohort. Among 300 to 450 genotyped donors of the cohort, an average of approximately 240,000 unique TCR beta nucleotide sequences were sequenced per donor, around 20% of them non-productive. The study at large found these results: Because counts were too low, 15 or so rarely observed V segments, including chromosome 9 orphons, were excluded from the earlier analysis of fewer than 650 of the donors. Strong co-occurrence of HLA alleles, especially DR and DQ, made assigning TCR associations to individual alleles difficult. A later analysis associated 15,000 to 20,000 TCR beta sequences with specific HLA alleles at a false discovery rate of 0.05. CMV serostatus was the only immune exposure information available for the cohort. A later genetic analysis reported fewer N-insertions in productive TCRs among donors in an Asian-associated ancestry cluster than the approximately 700-donor mean. The sequencing pipeline was judged likely to have produced a cluster of highly shared sequence variants as a technical artifact. In a later analysis, the rate of TCR association differed among HLA loci, with DRB1 alleles having the most associated TCRs and HLA-C alleles having the fewest. In an earlier analysis of some 640 of the donors, most TCR beta V segments were observed in productive rearrangements about 87% or about 30% of the time, broadly matching IMGT annotations. A total of roughly 160 TCR beta chains were listed by the study as associated with cytomegalovirus. In this cohort, only TCR beta chains were sequenced, and detectable features were limited by the absence of alpha or paired-chain data. The authors suggested that the approach could potentially be extended to other disease states and immunological phenotypes. Roughly uniform sequencing depth across donors was assumed in presence/absence analyses, although this assumption may not hold. Most TCR sequences were seen in very few donors, while some public TCRs were found in many individuals. Linkage disequilibrium might explain the correlated functional status among segregating V segments, but an unknown experimental factor could not be ruled out. The classifier was reported to diagnose cytomegalovirus status with high specificity and sensitivity in both the original and validation cohorts. A further reported finding was that TCR beta sequences accurately predicted the HLA-A and HLA-B alleles for most subjects in the first cohort. Compared with equally common non-associated chains, HLA-associated TCR beta chains in a later analysis were more clonally expanded and had lower generation probabilities. According to a later analysis, most CMV-associated TCR beta chains appeared to be HLA-restricted, and the HLA associations seemed to be driven largely by CMV exposure. In vitro tests confirmed that a few of the cytomegalovirus-associated TCR beta chains recognize cytomegalovirus antigens. In a later genetic analysis, a missense DCLRE1C variant was associated with V-gene and J-gene trimming of TCR beta chains, and the association was replicated in an independent cohort. Because some donors lacked HLA typing at each locus, the association tests relied only on the typed subset. Some IMGT-functional V segments, including TRBV6-2 and TRBV6-3, could not be told apart with the 87-base-pair reads, so those segments were excluded. In a later analysis, several top co-occurrence clusters were reported to appear linked to parvovirus B19, influenza, CMV and Epstein-Barr virus.

In total, roughly 710 healthy bone marrow donors made up the cohort. All cohort members were sampled while nominally healthy, although unrecorded immune exposures were likely present. CMV serostatus was recorded as positive for around 300 and negative for about 50% of the roughly 670 cohort members, whereas no CMV serostatus was recorded for the donor in question. Every donor gave a peripheral blood sample, and the peripheral blood mononuclear cells from that sample were used for TCR beta sequencing. The Qiagen DNeasy Blood Extraction Kit was used to extract genomic DNA from the blood cell samples. V is shortened by 5 bases, J by 4 bases, and the region joining them spans 10 bases. CDR1 and CDR2 (SGDLS, YYNGEE) derive from the germline V gene. The CDR3, from cysteine to phenylalanine, totals 12 residues. The sequence is cut down to CDR3 DNA, 36 bases in frame from base 1. The library was obtained by the immunoSEQ multiplex PCR assay. For the multiplex PCR, a mixture combining 60 forward primers for TCR Vbeta segments and 13 reverse primers for TCR Jbeta segments was used. Amplification of the CDR3 region of rearranged TCR beta genes was performed with a multiplex PCR assay on genomic DNA. The amplified TCR beta libraries were sequenced on the Illumina HiSeq System as 87-base-pair reads. Turning to the authors' computational methods: Across the roughly 600 repertoires, a later analysis counted tens of millions of unique TCR beta chains, some 11 million of which were shared by at least two donors. To remove PCR and sequencing errors, raw reads were error-corrected and collapsed into unique sequences using a nearest-neighbor algorithm that merged closely related sequences. Alignment of CDR3 sequences to IMGT reference sequences was used to assign V, D and J gene segments. For a sequence to be retained, a match of at least six nucleotides was required to both a V gene segment and a J gene segment. Rearrangements were called productive when the CDR3 lacked stop codons and stayed in frame with V and J; all others were non-productive. CDR3 was defined by IMGT convention, running from the second conserved V-encoded cysteine to the conserved J-encoded phenylalanine. Sequences without an unambiguous match to a single V gene segment were excluded from the earlier analysis of almost 600 of the donors. In an earlier analysis of about 590 of the donors, a V segment was called functional when productive rearrangements were above 56.7%, and segregating when the standard deviation between donors exceeded 5%. A statistical classification framework was built to diagnose cytomegalovirus status from the catalog of TCR beta chain sequences. V and J gene assignment, in a later analysis, came from comparing TCR nucleotide sequences with IMGT/GENE-DB human TR gene sequences. A later analysis assigned CDR3 sequences and most-parsimonious VDJ recombination scenarios with the TCRdist pipeline. In a later analysis, every TCR beta chain was defined by the combination of its CDR3 amino acid sequence and its V-gene family, and reads without a unique V-gene family were dropped. As a way to deal with suspected cross-contamination and a sequencing artifact, a later analysis dropped more than 500 nucleotide sequences that were highly shared and had low generation probability. In a later analysis, a clonal expansion index for each public chain was calculated from normalized within-repertoire ranks of inferred template counts. In a later analysis, generation probabilities were computed with a VDJ recombination model fitted to out-of-frame rearrangements, and the resulting probabilities were checked against IGoR. Hypergeometric tests were used in a later analysis to score TCR-TCR, TCR-HLA and TCR-CMV co-occurrence, with a repertoire-size bias correction applied to the TCR pairs. A later analysis estimated false discovery rates by permuting HLA or CMV assignments 20 times. In a later analysis, co-occurring TCRs were grouped using DBSCAN, with TCRdist sequence similarity added in when clustering inside HLA-allele-positive subsets. Repertoires with fewer than 30,000 or more than 120,000 public chains, plus five repertoires with anomalous nucleotide sharing, were excluded from co-occurrence clustering. Drawn from immuneACCESS, this table holds only the in-frame rearrangements with V and J called that TCRdb kept. Clones are partly lost; checked studies trace under half to an unresolved V gene and leave the rest unexplained. V and J calls plus clone size are reproduced from that table; the DNA served to infer D and trimming. The sample table lists 200,000 to 250,000 clones, 85% to 90% of them with a count of one. The ten largest account for roughly 1.3% of the sample.

About this clone: What antigen it recognizes has not been identified. Base qualities were left out, and no much larger clone turns up one base away.

In this chain, TRBV9 is recombined with TRBJ2-7; the D gene is perhaps TRBD2, on 5 matching bases. This sequence originates from a human donor in good health. Sequencing was performed on PBMCs. The bases read TGTGCCAGCAGAGGACTTCAGTACGAGCAGTACTTC. It encodes CASRGLQYEQYF. The entire variable domain, with the stretches around the CDR3 drawn from the reference TRBV9 and TRBJ2-7 proteins, is DSGVTQTPKHLITATGQRVTLRCSPRSGDLSVYWYQQSLDQGLQFLIQYYNGEERAKGNILERFSAQQFPDLHSELNLSSLELGDSALYFCASRGLQYEQYFGPGTRLTVT.